This entry lists 15 T cell receptor beta chains sequenced from one sample in a study of T cell responses to AZD1222 COVID-19 vaccine. The assay was immunoSEQ multiplex PCR, and TCRdb's table has in-frame clones only and misses some. The sample lists 130,000 to 150,000 clones; approximately 91% were seen once. This sample comprised peripheral blood, obtained 28 days after the second AZD1222 dose. The receptors were sampled from an adult who received the AZD1222 COVID-19 vaccine.

The CDR3 region has the DNA TGTGCCAGCAGCTTAGTTCCTCGTTCGAGGGCGGACACTGAAGCTTTCTTT. It codes for CASSLVPRSRADTEAFF. The rearrangement joins TRBV7-7 to TRBJ1-1, with no clear D. The CDR3 covers 17 residues. Germline CDR1 reads SSHAT; CDR2 reads FNYEAQ (reference sequence). Trimming shortened V by 1 base and J by 3 bases, and 18 bases separated the two germline ends.

The gene calls are TRBV7-3 and TRBJ1-6; 9 nucleotides agree with TRBD1. V lost 5 bases and J lost 9; bases outside the gene matches: 23. This CDR3 region has 20 residues. In germline, CDR1 is SGHTA, CDR2 FQGTGA. CDR3 sequence reads: CASSPPKGRDRVVPFSPLHF. CDR3 DNA sequence: TGTGCCAGCAGCCCTCCCAAGGGAAGGGACAGGGTGGTGCCATTTTCACCCCTCCACTTT.

The rearrangement joins TRBV29-1 to TRBJ2-2; tentatively, D is TRBD1 (5 bases). Germline V gives CDR1 SQVTM, CDR2 ANQGSEA. The CDR3 extends over 14 amino acids. V lost 3 bases to trimming and J lost 6 bases, with 14 bases between them. In DNA form, the CDR3 reads TGCAGCGTTGATGAGGCAGGGATGGCCGGGGAGCTGTTTTTT. It translates to CSVDEAGMAGELFF.

There are a few counts of this clone. The chain joins TRBV6-4 to TRBJ2-1; TRBD1 matches 8 bases. CDR1 and CDR2 from the germline V gene are MRHNA and SNTAGT. J was trimmed by 9 bases and V by 4 bases; bases with no gene match: 8. CDR3 length equals 14 residues. CDR3 in amino acids: CASSVYQGAPEQFF. For the CDR3, the DNA is TGTGCCAGCAGTGTCTACCAGGGGGCGCCTGAGCAGTTCTTC.

This rearrangement joins TRBV5-6 to TRBJ1-4; 12 bases agree with TRBD1. The CDR3 totals 18 residues. From germline, CDR1 is SGHDT and CDR2 YYEEEE. With V trimmed by 3 bases and J by 10 bases, 16 bases remained unmatched. CDR3 amino acids: CASSSRPGQGAQDGKLFF. DNA of the CDR3: TGTGCCAGCAGCTCTAGGCCGGGACAGGGGGCGCAGGATGGAAAACTGTTTTTT.

This clone was seen a few times. Here the CDR3 reads CAWSVFSGASYEQYF. The CDR3 bases are TGTGCCTGGAGTGTCTTTAGCGGGGCGTCATACGAGCAGTACTTC. The gene calls are TRBV30 and TRBJ2-7; TRBD2 aligns across 8 bases. From germline, CDR1 is GTSNPN and CDR2 SVGIG (reference sequence). V trimming: 0 bases; J trimming: 4 bases; junction bases outside the gene matches: 8. This CDR3 contains 15 residues.

The chain recombines TRBV25-1 with TRBJ2-5; 10 positions agree with TRBD2. The germline gives CDR1 MGHDK, CDR2 SYGVNS. The J segment lost 5 bases and the V segment lost 4 bases, leaving 10 bases of the junction unmatched. The CDR3 is 16 amino acids. CDR3 sequence (DNA): TGTGCCAGCAGTGGGGCTAGCGGGAGAGTCGGTGAGACCCAGTACTTC. Its translation: CASSGASGRVGETQYF.

The chain uses TRBV6-4 and TRBJ1-6; weak D call: TRBD1 (6 bases). CDR1 and CDR2 (germline): MRHNA, SNTAGT. This CDR3 region has 13 residues. V was cut by 7 bases and J by 4 bases, with 8 bases left in between. CDR3 residues: CASNRDYNSPLHF. CDR3 nucleotide sequence: TGTGCCAGCAACAGGGATTATAATTCACCCCTCCACTTT.

V and J are TRBV25-1 and TRBJ2-1, with 12 bases lining up with TRBD1. CDR1 MGHDK and CDR2 SYGVNS come from the germline V gene. V lost 5 bases and J lost 7; bases outside the gene matches: 15. CDR3 length equals 18 residues. CDR3: CASSLRDRGPGVTNEQFF. The DNA for the CDR3 is TGTGCCAGCAGTTTACGGGACAGGGGGCCCGGCGTTACAAATGAGCAGTTCTTC. The whole variable domain, remainder taken from reference TRBV25-1 and TRBJ2-1, is EADIYQTPRYLVIGTGKKITLECSQTMGHDKMYWYQQDPGMELHLIHYSYGVNSTEKGDLSSESTVSRIRTEHFPLTLESARPSHTSQYLCASSLRDRGPGVTNEQFFGPGTRLTVL.

This clone was seen just once. The junction differs from germline at one of its ends, possibly a read error. The chain carries TRBV7-2 and TRBJ1-1; D is unclear. Germline V CDR1 and CDR2: SGHTA, FQGNSA. The CDR3 has 13 amino acids. The chain's CDR3 is CASSLARNPEAFF. Written as DNA, the CDR3 is TGTGCCAGCAGCTTAGCTCGGAACCCTGAAGCTTTCTTT. Drawing the rest from reference TRBV7-2 and TRBJ1-1, the complete variable domain is GAGVSQSPSNKVTEKGKDVELRCDPISGHTALYWYRQSLGQGLEFLIYFQGNSAPDKSGLPSDRFSAERTGGSVSTLTIQRTQQEDSAVYLCASSLARNPEAFFGQGTRLTVV.

The V gene is TRBV28, the J gene TRBJ1-3, with TRBD1 matching over 7 bases. CDR3 length equals 14 residues. Germline CDR1 reads MDHEN; CDR2 reads SYDVKM. The V and J ends lost 4 bases and 4 bases, in that order; junction bases with no gene match: 4. The CDR3 DNA is TGTGCCAGCAGTTACAGGGGAAGGGGAAACACCATATATTTT. Amino acid sequence: CASSYRGRGNTIYF.

J is TRBJ2-3 and V is TRBV12-3 or TRBV12-4; no definite D call. The CDR3 spans 13 residues. V lost 6 bases and J lost 2, with 9 bases in between. The CDR3: CASRRLPTDTQYF. In DNA form, the CDR3 reads TGTGCCAGCAGACGCCTGCCCACAGATACGCAGTATTTT.

The rearrangement joins TRBV18 to TRBJ2-3; D gene uncertain. V lost 4 bases and J lost 0, with 8 bases in between. The CDR3 extends over 14 amino acids. Germline loops: CDR1 KGHSH, CDR2 LQKENI. The CDR3 loop reads CASSRYSSTDTQYF. CDR3 nucleotides: TGTGCCAGCTCACGGTACAGTAGCACAGATACGCAGTATTTT.

The rearrangement joins TRBV5-1 to TRBJ2-5; 10 bases line up with TRBD1. The CDR3 has 17 residues. Trimming at V came to 5 bases and at J to 5 bases, leaving 15 bases not matched to a gene. The germline CDR1 and CDR2 sequences are SGHRS and YFSETQ. The CDR3: CASSPLGGTGVTETQYF. The DNA of the CDR3 is TGCGCCAGCAGTCCACTCGGGGGGACAGGGGTCACGGAGACCCAGTACTTC. The full variable domain, with the rest looked up from reference TRBV5-1 and TRBJ2-5, is KAGVTQTPRYLIKTRGQQVTLSCSPISGHRSVSWYQQTPGQGLQFLFEYFSETQRNKGNFPGRFSGRQFSNSRSEMNVSTLELGDSALYLCASSPLGGTGVTETQYFGPGTRLLVL.

The chain recombines TRBV11-1 with TRBJ2-1, with TRBD2 as a possible D gene (6 bases). The V end was cut by 2 bases, the J end by 0 bases, with 11 bases between. CDR1 and CDR2 (germline): SGHAT, FQDESV (reference sequence). This CDR3 comprises 16 residues. In DNA, the CDR3 is TGTGCCAGCAGCTTAACCCGCGGGGTCTCCTACAATGAGCAGTTCTTC. Translated, it gives CASSLTRGVSYNEQFF. The full variable domain, completed using reference TRBV11-1 and TRBJ2-1, is EAEVAQSPRYKITEKSQAVAFWCDPISGHATLYWYRQILGQGPELLVQFQDESVVDDSQLPKDRFSAERLKGVDSTLKIQPAELGDSAMYLCASSLTRGVSYNEQFFGPGTRLTVL.